One sample yielded the 27 T cell receptor beta chains listed below, sequenced in a study of cytomegalovirus exposure and HLA in healthy donors. Both 60 Vbeta primers and 13 Jbeta primers went into the PCR. TCRdb's table, derived via immunoSEQ multiplex PCR, lists solely in-frame clones and lacks some. The sample yields around 100,000 clones, approximately 64% seen once. Material: PBMCs. The receptor set was obtained from a human donor in good health.

This chain uses TRBV6-6 with TRBJ1-3, with D tentatively TRBD1 (5 bases). Germline V gene data show CDR1 as MNHNY and CDR2 as SVGAGI (reference sequence). The CDR3 covers 15 residues. V lost 1 base and J lost 2, with 9 bases in between. The CDR3 spells CASSYLAGTGNTIYF. The CDR3 DNA follows: TGTGCCAGCAGTTACTTAGCAGGGACTGGAAACACCATATATTTT.

The rearrangement links TRBV6-5 to TRBJ1-2, with 7 nucleotides matching TRBD1. The CDR3 covers 16 residues. V shed 2 bases, J shed 2 bases, and the junction held 8 bases outside the gene matches. Germline CDR1 is MNHEY and CDR2 is SVGAGI. CDR3 DNA: TGTGCCAGCAGTTACCGCTCGACAGGGATAAACTATGGCTACACCTTC. Amino acid sequence: CASSYRSTGINYGYTF.

The V and J genes are TRBV20-1 and TRBJ2-5; the D is unclear. Matching the DNA end better, TRBJ2-7 makes the J call doubtful. The CDR3 consists of 10 residues. Germline V gives CDR1 DFQATT, CDR2 SNEGSKA (reference sequence). This CDR3 reads CSATIYEQYF. The CDR3 bases are TGCAGTGCTACCATCTACGAGCAGTACTTC.

The rearrangement uses TRBV7-8 and TRBJ1-2; TRBD1 matches at 7 bases. Germline lookup yields CDR1 SGHVS and CDR2 FQNEAQ. J gave up 4 bases and V 5 bases, and 7 bases lay outside the gene matches. The CDR3 contains 14 residues. This chain's CDR3 is CASSPTGRTYGYTF. The DNA of the CDR3 is TGTGCCAGCAGCCCGACAGGGAGGACCTATGGCTACACCTTC.

The chain is built from TRBV27 and TRBJ2-1; 14 bases are a match to TRBD2. The V gene's germline CDR1 is MNHEY and CDR2 SMNVEV (reference sequence). The CDR3 extends over 15 amino acids. Losses at the gene ends were 6 bases for V and 9 bases for J; bases not matched to a gene: 7. For the CDR3, the DNA is TGTGCCAGCAGGATGACTAGCGGGAGGGCCTTTGAGCAGTTCTTC. Its translation: CASRMTSGRAFEQFF.

There are many counts of this clone. V and J are TRBV6-1 and TRBJ1-3; D gene ambiguous. Trimming stripped 2 bases from V and 0 bases from J, with 8 bases between. The germline V gene has CDR1 MNHNS and CDR2 SASEGT. The CDR3 is 15 residues long. For the CDR3, the DNA is TGTGCCAGCAGTGAAAGACTGGACTCTGGAAACACCATATATTTT. Protein sequence: CASSERLDSGNTIYF.

The chain couples TRBV2 to TRBJ2-7; TRBD2 aligns across 7 bases. The ends lost 6 bases at V and 4 bases at J; junction bases unmatched: 9. Germline lookup yields CDR1 SNHLY and CDR2 FYNNEI. The CDR3 is made up of 14 amino acids. The CDR3 here is CASSRSGTTYEQYF. CDR3 in DNA: TGTGCCAGCAGCCGAAGCGGGACCACTTACGAGCAGTACTTC.

This chain connects TRBV14 to TRBJ1-2; TRBD1 matches 8 bases. The CDR3 length is 15 residues. CDR1 and CDR2 from the germline V gene are SGHDN and FVKESK. The V segment lost 4 bases and the J segment 3 bases; nucleotides outside the gene matches: 7. Written as DNA, the CDR3 is TGTGCCAGCAGCCGATCGGACAGGGTTTACTATGGCTACACCTTC. Protein: CASSRSDRVYYGYTF.

The rearrangement joins TRBV18 to TRBJ1-1; a weak D match, TRBD1 (6 bases). V lost 4 bases, J lost 4 bases, and 13 bases lay in between. In germline, CDR1 is KGHSH, CDR2 LQKENI. This CDR3 contains 14 residues. CDR3 DNA: TGTGCCAGCTCACAGGAGGCAGGGGTCACTGAAGCTTTCTTT. It yields the protein CASSQEAGVTEAFF.

The CDR3, as DNA: TGTGCCAGCAGTAGACAGGGGTATGGCTACACCTTC. It specifies CASSRQGYGYTF. This chain joins TRBV2 and TRBJ1-2; 8 nucleotides line up with TRBD1. Germline V lookup: CDR1 SNHLY, CDR2 FYNNEI. The CDR3 has 12 amino acids. The ends lost 5 bases at V and 5 bases at J; junction bases unmatched: 1.

The rearrangement links TRBV6-5 to TRBJ1-1, with no clear D. The CDR3 extends over 15 amino acids. V shed 5 bases and J shed 6 bases, with 19 bases lying between them. Germline assignment: CDR1 MNHEY and CDR2 SVGAGI. The CDR3 DNA reads as TGTGCCAGCAGTCGCAACGGAGGCGGCCTGGCTGAAGCTTTCTTT. This translates into CASSRNGGGLAEAFF.

The rearrangement uses TRBV5-1 and TRBJ1-1, with 8 bases aligning to TRBD1. The CDR3 spans 16 residues. J was trimmed by 4 bases and V by 2 bases; bases with no gene match: 10. Germline CDR1 SGHRS, CDR2 YFSETQ. The CDR3 region is CASSLGLTGVSTEAFF. The CDR3 coding sequence is TGCGCCAGCAGCTTAGGACTGACAGGGGTTAGCACTGAAGCTTTCTTT.

There are a few counts of this clone. The rearrangement joins TRBV4-2 to TRBJ1-1; D unclear. V lost 6 bases, J lost 7 bases, and 12 bases lay in between. Germline V CDR1 and CDR2: LGHNA, YNFKEQ. The CDR3 spans 12 residues. CDR3 residues: CASRGRSREAFF. The CDR3 DNA reads TGTGCCAGCAGGGGTAGGAGCCGTGAAGCTTTCTTT.

V usage is TRBV11-2 and J usage is TRBJ1-2; D uncertain. Germline lookup yields CDR1 SGHAT and CDR2 FQNNGV. Between the trimmed V and J ends, which lost 5 bases and 5 bases, there was a span of 15 bases. This CDR3 region has 14 residues. The DNA for the CDR3 is TGTGCCAGCAGCGACGGGCTGGAGGAGTATGGCTACACCTTC. It specifies CASSDGLEEYGYTF.

The chain is built from TRBV5-4 and TRBJ2-1; D is possibly TRBD1 (5 bases). Trimming removed 4 bases at V and 5 bases at J, with 19 bases between. The CDR3 has 16 amino acids. Germline V gives CDR1 SGHNT, CDR2 YYREEE (reference sequence). CDR3 protein: CASSGLDRAINNEQFF. In nucleotides, the CDR3 is TGTGCCAGCAGCGGGTTAGACAGAGCAATAAACAATGAGCAGTTCTTC.

The rearrangement links TRBV19 to TRBJ2-1, with 7 bases lining up with TRBD1. V gave up 2 bases and J gave up 9 bases; unmatched junction bases: 4. This CDR3 contains 13 residues. CDR1 and CDR2 from the germline V gene are LNHDA and SQIVND (reference sequence). DNA of the CDR3: TGTGCCAGTAGTATAACCAACAGGGGTGAGCAGTTCTTC. Its translation: CASSITNRGEQFF.

This clone was seen a handful of times. V gene TRBV15 combines with J gene TRBJ1-4; D not certain. Germline-derived CDR1 and CDR2 are LNHNV and YYDKDF (reference sequence). This CDR3 contains 14 residues. V shed 1 base and J shed 3 bases, with 6 bases lying between them. The chain's CDR3 is CATSRVVANEKLFF. Here the CDR3 DNA reads TGTGCCACCAGCAGAGTAGTAGCTAATGAAAAACTGTTTTTT.

The CDR3 nucleotides are TGTGCCAGCAGTTTTGGAACTAGCGGAAACAATGAGCAGTTCTTC. Translated: CASSFGTSGNNEQFF. The chain is built from TRBV28 and TRBJ2-1; 8 bases are shared with TRBD2. Losses at the gene ends were 3 bases for V and 5 bases for J; bases not matched to a gene: 6. The V gene's germline CDR1 is MDHEN and CDR2 SYDVKM. This CDR3 spans 15 amino acids.

This rearrangement joins TRBV5-6 to TRBJ2-3; 8 bases line up with TRBD1. The CDR3 is 14 amino acids. Germline V CDR1 and CDR2: SGHDT, YYEEEE. Trimming cost V 0 bases and J 6 bases; bases outside gene matches: 3. In nucleotides, the CDR3 is TGTGCCAGCAGCTTGGGACAGGGGCTGGATACGCAGTATTTT. It encodes CASSLGQGLDTQYF.

This rearrangement joins TRBV7-9 to TRBJ2-5, with 9 bases fitting TRBD2. Per the germline V gene, CDR1 is SEHNR and CDR2 is FQNEAQ (reference sequence). The CDR3 length is 17 residues. J gave up 3 bases and V 0 bases, and 8 bases lay outside the gene matches. CDR3 bases: TGTGCCAGCAGCTTAGCTGGGGGCGGGAGGGCAGAAGAGACCCAGTACTTC. Amino acid sequence: CASSLAGGGRAEETQYF. Based on the CDR3 plus reference TRBV7-9 and TRBJ2-5, the full variable domain is DTGVSQNPRHKITKRGQNVTFRCDPISEHNRLYWYRQTLGQGPEFLTYFQNEAQLEKSRLLSDRFSAERPKGSFSTLEIQRTEQGDSAMYLCASSLAGGGRAEETQYFGPGTRLLVL.

This chain joins TRBV9 and TRBJ2-7, with D perhaps TRBD1 (5 bases). The V gene lost 0 bases and the J gene lost 4 bases, with 14 bases spanning the gap. This CDR3 has 15 residues. CDR1 is SGDLS, CDR2 YYNGEE, per germline. This CDR3 reads CASSVGGSNSYEQYF. Here the CDR3 DNA reads TGTGCCAGCAGCGTAGGGGGCAGCAACTCTTACGAGCAGTACTTC.

V and J are TRBV6-1 and TRBJ1-5, with D hard to call. V lost 3 bases, J lost 0 bases, and 12 bases lay in between. This CDR3 is built from 16 residues. The germline V gene has CDR1 MNHNS and CDR2 SASEGT. The chain's CDR3 is CASSEAAVPSNQPQHF. The CDR3 nucleotides read TGTGCCAGCAGTGAGGCGGCAGTTCCTAGCAATCAGCCCCAGCATTTT.

V is TRBV27 and J is TRBJ1-2, with 11 nucleotides matching TRBD1. The CDR3 consists of 15 residues. Per the germline V gene, CDR1 is MNHEY and CDR2 is SMNVEV (reference sequence). Losses at the gene ends were 3 bases for V and 7 bases for J; bases not matched to a gene: 7. The CDR3 DNA reads TGTGCCAGCAGTTTCCTCGGACAGGGGGCCGGTGGCTACACCTTC. Protein sequence: CASSFLGQGAGGYTF.

This chain uses TRBV19 with TRBJ2-1; 7 positions match TRBD1. The CDR3 is 16 amino acids. J lost 2 bases, V lost 6 bases, and 10 bases had no gene match. The germline V gene encodes CDR1 LNHDA and CDR2 SQIVND (reference sequence). The chain's CDR3 is CASSATGQRPYNEQFF. CDR3 coding DNA: TGTGCCAGTAGCGCCACGGGACAGAGACCCTACAATGAGCAGTTCTTC.

The chain carries TRBV6-1 and TRBJ2-2; 8 nucleotides align to TRBD1. Trimming took 5 bases from V and 6 from J; bases not matched to a gene: 8. From germline, CDR1 is MNHNS and CDR2 SASEGT. The CDR3 is 15 amino acids. The CDR3 DNA reads as TGTGCCAGCAGTCCCAGGACAGGGACCCCCGGGGAGCTGTTTTTT. This translates into CASSPRTGTPGELFF.

This rearrangement joins TRBV5-6 to TRBJ2-7, with 12 bases aligning to TRBD2. Looked up from germline, CDR1 is SGHDT and CDR2 is YYEEEE. The CDR3 loop spans 19 amino acids. V dropped 5 bases and J dropped 0; count of bases not matched to a gene: 15. The CDR3 is CASRKRTSGTSGRSYEQYF. The CDR3 DNA follows: TGTGCCAGCAGAAAAAGGACTAGCGGGACATCGGGGCGCTCCTACGAGCAGTACTTC.

This chain uses TRBV15 with TRBJ1-1, with 8 nucleotides matching TRBD1. This CDR3 contains 16 residues. The V gene end was trimmed by 6 bases and the J gene end by 1 base; junction bases not matched to a gene: 10. Germline assignment: CDR1 LNHNV and CDR2 YYDKDF (reference sequence). The CDR3 DNA reads as TGTGCCACCAGTCCCGGACAGGGACGATCGAACACTGAAGCTTTCTTT. It translates to CATSPGQGRSNTEAFF.